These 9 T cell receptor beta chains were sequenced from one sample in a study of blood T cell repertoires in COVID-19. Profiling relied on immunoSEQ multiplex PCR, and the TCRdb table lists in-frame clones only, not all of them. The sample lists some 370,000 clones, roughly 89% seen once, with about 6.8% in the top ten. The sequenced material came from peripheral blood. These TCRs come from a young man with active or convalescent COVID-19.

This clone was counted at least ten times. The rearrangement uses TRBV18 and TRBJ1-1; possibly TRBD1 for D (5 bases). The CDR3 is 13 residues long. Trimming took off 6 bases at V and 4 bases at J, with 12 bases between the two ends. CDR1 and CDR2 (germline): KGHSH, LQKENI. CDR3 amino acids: CASSLLGGTEAFF. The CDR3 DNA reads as TGTGCCAGCTCCCTATTGGGGGGCACTGAAGCTTTCTTT.

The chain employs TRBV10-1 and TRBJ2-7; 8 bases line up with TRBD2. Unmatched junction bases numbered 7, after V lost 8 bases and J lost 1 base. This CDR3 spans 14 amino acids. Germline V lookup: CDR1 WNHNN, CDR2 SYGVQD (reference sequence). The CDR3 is CASPPGTRSYEQYF. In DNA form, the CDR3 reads TGCGCCAGCCCCCCCGGGACTAGATCCTACGAGCAGTACTTC.

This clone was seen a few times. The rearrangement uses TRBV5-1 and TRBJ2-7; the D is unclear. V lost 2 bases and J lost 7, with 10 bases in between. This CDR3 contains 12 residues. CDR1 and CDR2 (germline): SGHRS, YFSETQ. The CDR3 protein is CASSFPMSEQYF. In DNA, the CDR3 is TGCGCCAGCAGCTTCCCTATGTCTGAGCAGTACTTC.

The CDR3 protein is CASNLGTSGASSAYNEQFF. The CDR3 DNA reads as TGTGCCAGCAACCTGGGGACTAGCGGGGCCTCCTCTGCCTACAATGAGCAGTTCTTC. The gene calls are TRBV9 and TRBJ2-1, with 13 bases identical to TRBD2. Trimming removed 6 bases from V and 2 bases from J; junction bases left unmatched: 14. The CDR3 has 19 residues. Germline-derived CDR1 and CDR2 are SGDLS and YYNGEE. Looking up the rest from reference TRBV9 and TRBJ2-1 gives the full variable domain: DSGVTQTPKHLITATGQRVTLRCSPRSGDLSVYWYQQSLDQGLQFLIQYYNGEERAKGNILERFSAQQFPDLHSELNLSSLELGDSALYFCASNLGTSGASSAYNEQFFGPGTRLTVL.

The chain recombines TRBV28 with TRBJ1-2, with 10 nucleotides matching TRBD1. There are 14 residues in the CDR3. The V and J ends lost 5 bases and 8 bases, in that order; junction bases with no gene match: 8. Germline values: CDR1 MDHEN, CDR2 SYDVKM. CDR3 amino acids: CASSPTGTGVGYTF. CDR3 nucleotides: TGTGCCAGCAGTCCAACCGGGACAGGGGTCGGCTACACCTTC.

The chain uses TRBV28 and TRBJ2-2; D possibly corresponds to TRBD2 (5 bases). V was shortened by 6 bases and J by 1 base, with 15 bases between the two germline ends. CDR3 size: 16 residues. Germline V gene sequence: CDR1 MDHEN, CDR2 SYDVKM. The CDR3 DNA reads TGTGCCAGCAGCGCCGCCGGGGAGCGGAACACCGGGGAGCTGTTTTTT. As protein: CASSAAGERNTGELFF. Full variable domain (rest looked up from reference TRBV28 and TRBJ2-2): DVKVTQSSRYLVKRTGEKVFLECVQDMDHENMFWYRQDPGLGLRLIYFSYDVKMKEKGDIPEGYSVSREKKERFSLILESASTNQTSMYLCASSAAGERNTGELFFGEGSRLTVL.

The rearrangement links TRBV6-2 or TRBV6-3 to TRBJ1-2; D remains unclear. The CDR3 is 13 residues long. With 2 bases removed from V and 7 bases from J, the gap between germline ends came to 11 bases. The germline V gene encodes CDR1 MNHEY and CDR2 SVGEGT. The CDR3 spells CASSYDGVGGYTF. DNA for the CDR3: TGTGCCAGCAGTTACGACGGGGTCGGTGGCTACACCTTC.

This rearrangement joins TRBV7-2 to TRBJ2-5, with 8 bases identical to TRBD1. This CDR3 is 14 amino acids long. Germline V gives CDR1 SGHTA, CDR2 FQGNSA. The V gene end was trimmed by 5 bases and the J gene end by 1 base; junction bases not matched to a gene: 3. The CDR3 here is CASSNQGAQETQYF. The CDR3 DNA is TGTGCCAGCAGCAATCAGGGGGCCCAAGAGACCCAGTACTTC.

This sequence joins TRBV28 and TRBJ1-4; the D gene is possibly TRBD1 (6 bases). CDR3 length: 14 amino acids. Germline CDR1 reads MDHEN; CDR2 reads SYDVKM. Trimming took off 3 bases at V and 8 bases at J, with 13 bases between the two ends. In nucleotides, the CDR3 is TGTGCCAGCAGTTTGTCCAGGGGTGGAGAAAAACTGTTTTTT. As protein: CASSLSRGGEKLFF.